Following are 25 T cell receptor beta chains from one sample sequenced in a study of cytomegalovirus exposure and HLA in healthy donors. Primers: 60 Vbeta forward and 13 Jbeta reverse. Assay used: immunoSEQ multiplex PCR; TCRdb lists only in-frame clones, some missing. The sample has around 98,000 clones; roughly 70% are singletons. The sequenced sample was PBMCs. These receptors originate from a man aged 50 or older in good health and CMV-seronegative.

This clone was observed a few times. J is TRBJ1-2 and V is TRBV6-1, with D unclear. V was cut by 2 bases and J by 3 bases, with 13 bases left in between. Germline CDR1 MNHNS, CDR2 SASEGT. The CDR3 is 15 residues long. CDR3 coding DNA: TGTGCCAGCAGTGAAACTCCGGGATACTACTATGGCTACACCTTC. Residues: CASSETPGYYYGYTF.

This clone was recorded a few times. This rearrangement joins TRBV5-4 to TRBJ2-5, with a possible D match to TRBD2 (6 bases). V was cut by 4 bases and J by 0 bases, with 16 bases left in between. Germline V CDR1 and CDR2: SGHNT, YYREEE (reference sequence). This CDR3 spans 16 amino acids. The CDR3 DNA reads TGTGCCAGCAGCCCCGCTAGCGACCCGTACCAAGAGACCCAGTACTTC. Translated: CASSPASDPYQETQYF.

J is TRBJ2-5 and V is TRBV5-1; 10 positions agree with TRBD1. V trimming: 4 bases; J trimming: 1 base; junction bases outside the gene matches: 4. The CDR3 sequence is 15 residues long. The germline gives CDR1 SGHRS, CDR2 YFSETQ. As DNA, the CDR3 is TGCGCCAGCAGCGACAGGACAGGGGGCCAAGAGACCCAGTACTTC. It encodes CASSDRTGGQETQYF.

The V call is TRBV27, the J call TRBJ1-2, with unresolved D. With 3 bases removed from V and 6 bases from J, the gap between germline ends came to 11 bases. The germline V gene has CDR1 MNHEY and CDR2 SMNVEV (reference sequence). CDR3 length: 13 residues. This CDR3 reads CASSFGESDGYTF. The DNA of the CDR3 is TGTGCCAGCAGTTTCGGGGAGTCCGATGGCTACACCTTC.

This clone appeared once. The chain links TRBV7-9 to TRBJ2-7, with D tentatively TRBD2 (5 bases). The V gene lost 6 bases and the J gene lost 7 bases, with 10 bases spanning the gap. CDR1 and CDR2 (germline): SEHNR, FQNEAQ (reference sequence). This CDR3 spans 11 amino acids. CDR3 DNA sequence: TGTGCCAGCAGGGCGGGCGGGGAGCAGTACTTC. Amino acids: CASRAGGEQYF.

This sequence joins TRBV28 and TRBJ2-5; the D is unclear. Germline CDR1 is MDHEN and CDR2 is SYDVKM. The CDR3 totals 11 residues. V lost 1 base to trimming and J lost 5 bases, with 2 bases between them. This chain's CDR3 is CASSLSETQYF. The CDR3 DNA reads as TGTGCCAGCAGTTTATCTGAGACCCAGTACTTC.

The sample holds one count of this clone. CDR3 region: CASSQTGYTEAFF. Here the CDR3 DNA reads TGTGCCAGCAGCCAGACAGGGTACACTGAAGCTTTCTTT. The chain uses TRBV5-5 and TRBJ1-1, with 7 bases lining up with TRBD1. The length of the CDR3 is 13 residues. V gave up 4 bases and J gave up 3 bases; unmatched junction bases: 3. CDR1 is SGHKS, CDR2 YYEKEE, per germline (reference sequence).

V is TRBV6-4 and J is TRBJ1-6; D is uncertain. CDR1 and CDR2 (germline): MRHNA, SNTAGT. This CDR3 spans 12 amino acids. The germline V and J ends were trimmed by 2 bases and 7 bases, with 3 bases remaining between them. The CDR3 nucleotides are TGTGCCAGCAGTGACAGCAATTCACCCCTCCACTTT. Translation: CASSDSNSPLHF.

The chain links TRBV11-2 to TRBJ2-5, with TRBD2 matching over 9 bases. J lost 4 bases, V lost 5 bases, and 11 bases had no gene match. The CDR3 runs 16 residues. CDR1 and CDR2 from the germline V gene are SGHAT and FQNNGV. The CDR3 nucleotides read TGTGCCAGCAGCCCCTCGACAGGGCGGGGGGGAGAGACCCAGTACTTC. This gives the protein CASSPSTGRGGETQYF.

Concerning this clone: Its ends do not fully match the called genes, so a read error is possible. V gene TRBV7-7 combines with J gene TRBJ2-1; 9 bases are shared with TRBD2. Germline-derived CDR1 and CDR2 are SSHAT and FNYEAQ (reference sequence). The CDR3 is 13 residues long. The CDR3 bases are TGTGCTAGCAGCAGCCAACTAGCGGGTGAGCAGTTCTTC. It codes for CASSSQLAGEQFF.

A note on this clone: The junction shows a germline mismatch at one end, possibly a read error. The chain recombines TRBV7-9 with TRBJ2-7, with 12 bases that match TRBD2. The CDR3 contains 13 residues. The germline V gene has CDR1 SEHNR and CDR2 FQNEAQ (reference sequence). This CDR3 reads CASSQEEGLAGFF. The CDR3 nucleotides read TGTGCCAGCAGCCAAGAAGAAGGACTAGCGGGATTCTTC. The variable domain in full, with the rest retrieved from reference TRBV7-9 and TRBJ2-7, is DTGVSQNPRHKITKRGQNVTFRCDPISEHNRLYWYRQTLGQGPEFLTYFQNEAQLEKSRLLSDRFSAERPKGSFSTLEIQRTEQGDSAMYLCASSQEEGLAGFFGPGTRLTVT.

The V gene is TRBV28, the J gene TRBJ1-5, with 9 bases identical to TRBD1. Germline-derived CDR1 and CDR2 are MDHEN and SYDVKM. CDR3 length equals 16 residues. With 6 bases clipped from V and 3 bases from J, the junction kept 9 bases outside the gene matches. The CDR3 reads CASSPDRGGYNQPQHF. The CDR3 DNA reads as TGTGCCAGCAGCCCGGACAGGGGAGGTTACAATCAGCCCCAGCATTTT.

This clone was detected only once. The chain uses TRBV28 and TRBJ1-6, with 9 bases that match TRBD1. The CDR3 is 20 amino acids. Losses at the gene ends were 5 bases for V and 1 base for J; bases not matched to a gene: 15. CDR1 and CDR2 (germline): MDHEN, SYDVKM. The CDR3 spells CASSGLGDRVFNSYNSPLHF. In nucleotides, the CDR3 is TGTGCCAGCAGTGGGCTCGGGGACAGGGTTTTTAATTCCTATAATTCACCCCTCCACTTT.

This clone came up a few times. The chain uses TRBV6-5 and TRBJ1-2; no clear D. Germline loops: CDR1 MNHEY, CDR2 SVGAGI. With 4 bases removed from V and 8 bases from J, the gap between germline ends came to 17 bases. The CDR3 extends over 14 amino acids. The CDR3 sequence is CASSSRARRFGYTF. The CDR3 nucleotides read TGTGCCAGCAGTTCGAGGGCCCGGCGGTTCGGCTACACCTTC.

The chain recombines TRBV6-1 with TRBJ1-4; 7 bases map to TRBD1. The V gene's germline CDR1 is MNHNS and CDR2 SASEGT. With 6 bases clipped from V and 7 bases from J, the junction kept 11 bases outside the gene matches. The CDR3 spans 15 residues. Written as DNA, the CDR3 is TGTGCCAGCAGGGCCCCCAAGGGGGCGGGTGAAAAACTGTTTTTT. It translates to CASRAPKGAGEKLFF.

CDR3 in amino acids: CASSLRQGRYEQYF. CDR3 sequence (DNA): TGTGCCAGCAGCCTCAGACAGGGCCGCTACGAGCAGTACTTC. The chain carries TRBV28 and TRBJ2-7, with TRBD1 identical over 7 bases. V shed 6 bases, J shed 3 bases, and the junction held 8 bases outside the gene matches. The CDR3 has 14 residues. Per the germline V gene, CDR1 is MDHEN and CDR2 is SYDVKM.

The gene calls are TRBV5-4 and TRBJ1-1; 7 bases are shared with TRBD1. There are 15 residues in the CDR3. The trim removed 4 bases at V and 3 bases at J, leaving 9 bases unmatched. Per the germline V gene, CDR1 is SGHNT and CDR2 is YYREEE (reference sequence). DNA of the CDR3: TGTGCCAGCAGCCGGGGCGGCAGGGGGTACACTGAAGCTTTCTTT. This translates into CASSRGGRGYTEAFF. Variable domain in full (rest from reference TRBV5-4 and TRBJ1-1): ETGVTQSPTHLIKTRGQQVTLRCSSQSGHNTVSWYQQALGQGPQFIFQYYREEENGRGNFPPRFSGLQFPNYSSELNVNALELDDSALYLCASSRGGRGYTEAFFGQGTRLTVV.

The chain uses TRBV30 and TRBJ1-4; 11 positions match TRBD1. The germline V gene has CDR1 GTSNPN and CDR2 SVGIG (reference sequence). The CDR3 has 14 amino acids. V was clipped by 7 bases and J by 5 bases; unmatched bases: 6. CDR3: CALSGDRGNEKLFF. The DNA of the CDR3 is TGTGCCTTAAGCGGGGACAGGGGGAATGAAAAACTGTTTTTT.

This clone appeared a single time. J is TRBJ1-2 and V is TRBV9; a weak D match, TRBD1 (6 bases). The germline gives CDR1 SGDLS, CDR2 YYNGEE. This CDR3 has 16 residues. V gave up 0 bases and J gave up 2 bases, with 14 bases separating them. This CDR3 reads CASSVDPIQGNYGYTF. The DNA for the CDR3 is TGTGCCAGCAGCGTAGATCCTATCCAGGGGAACTATGGCTACACCTTC.

The chain uses TRBV21-1 and TRBJ2-4; the table's TRBD1 call for D was not verified on the DNA. TRBV21-1 constitutes a pseudogene. CDR3 length equals 18 residues. The CDR3 loop is CASSILDRAVKTKNIQYF. The CDR3 bases are TGTGCCAGCAGCATCCTAGACAGGGCGGTGAAAACCAAAAACATTCAGTACTTC.

This clone was counted a single time. CDR3 DNA: TGTGCCAGCAGCCCAACGGTTCTCCCTACCGGGGAGCTGTTTTTT. It is translated as CASSPTVLPTGELFF. This rearrangement joins TRBV9 to TRBJ2-2; D unresolved. CDR1 and CDR2 from the germline V gene are SGDLS and YYNGEE. V lost 4 bases, J lost 5 bases, and 15 bases lay in between. The CDR3 sequence is 15 residues long. Looking up the rest from reference TRBV9 and TRBJ2-2 gives the full variable domain: DSGVTQTPKHLITATGQRVTLRCSPRSGDLSVYWYQQSLDQGLQFLIQYYNGEERAKGNILERFSAQQFPDLHSELNLSSLELGDSALYFCASSPTVLPTGELFFGEGSRLTVL.

The chain links TRBV7-2 to TRBJ1-1, with a tentative D call TRBD1 (6 bases). Germline V gives CDR1 SGHTA, CDR2 FQGNSA. Trimming took off 1 base at V and 5 bases at J, with 14 bases between the two ends. CDR3 size: 15 residues. CDR3 nucleotide sequence: TGTGCCAGCAGCTTAGTAGGGGGGGCCAAGACTGAAGCTTTCTTT. Translation gives CASSLVGGAKTEAFF.

This clone has a handful of counts. The rearrangement uses TRBV5-1 and TRBJ1-6; D is undetermined. Per germline, CDR1 SGHRS and CDR2 YFSETQ. There are 16 residues in the CDR3. Trimming shortened V by 0 bases and J by 0 bases, and 7 bases separated the two germline ends. The CDR3 nucleotides read TGCGCCAGCAGCTTGGCAGAAAGCTCCTATAATTCACCCCTCCACTTT. Its protein product is CASSLAESSYNSPLHF. The full variable domain, its missing parts supplied by reference TRBV5-1 and TRBJ1-6, is KAGVTQTPRYLIKTRGQQVTLSCSPISGHRSVSWYQQTPGQGLQFLFEYFSETQRNKGNFPGRFSGRQFSNSRSEMNVSTLELGDSALYLCASSLAESSYNSPLHFGNGTRLTVT.

The V call is TRBV5-6, the J call TRBJ1-2; 9 bases are a match to TRBD1. Trimming cost V 0 bases and J 4 bases; bases outside gene matches: 4. This CDR3 has 15 amino acids. In germline, CDR1 is SGHDT, CDR2 YYEEEE. The CDR3, as DNA: TGTGCCAGCAGCTTGGTAGGACAGGGGTTCTATGGCTACACCTTC. Encoded protein: CASSLVGQGFYGYTF.

This clone was seen a single time. This chain links TRBV6-5 with TRBJ2-1, with D unresolved. CDR3 size: 11 residues. Germline CDR1 is MNHEY and CDR2 is SVGAGI. Trimming took 8 bases from V and 7 from J, leaving 9 bases between them. CDR3 in DNA: TGTGCCAGCCAAGCGATTAATGAGCAGTTCTTC. As protein: CASQAINEQFF.